Each of the 25 T cell receptor beta chains below was sequenced from the same sample in a study of read filtering for tumor transcriptome and immune sequencing. The library was built from roughly 400 ng RNA with molecular barcoded adaptors for alpha/delta and beta/gamma chains. One entry per CDR3 protein, called by TCRdb with MiXCR from the reads. Among 40,000 to 50,000 distinct CDR3 sequences listed, 13% were seen once. Sequenced sample: a population of CD138-negative cells sorted from bone marrow. These receptors all stem from a donor over 35 with multiple myeloma.

In this sample, this clonotype turned up many times. The gene calls are TRBV27 and TRBJ1-5, with 8 bases matching TRBD1. Germline loops: CDR1 MNHEY, CDR2 SMNVEV (reference sequence). The CDR3 runs to 16 residues. V was pared by 5 bases and J by 6 bases, with 12 bases of the junction left unmatched. The DNA of the CDR3 is TGTGCCAGCAGTCCGGGGACAGTCGGGACAGGTCAGCCCCAGCATTTT. Its protein product is CASSPGTVGTGQPQHF.

The chain couples TRBV11-3 to TRBJ2-7; perhaps D is TRBD1 or TRBD2 (5 bases each). V lost 3 bases and J 6 bases, leaving 21 bases between the germline ends. This CDR3 comprises 16 residues. The V gene's germline CDR1 is SGHNT and CDR2 YENEEA. The CDR3: CASSFVRGEGPREQYF. The CDR3 DNA follows: TGTGCCAGCAGCTTCGTCCGTGGCGAGGGGCCGCGCGAGCAGTACTTC. Supplemented by reference TRBV11-3 and TRBJ2-7, the full variable domain reads EAGVVQSPRYKIIEKKQPVAFWCNPISGHNTLYWYLQNLGQGPELLIRYENEEAVDDSQLPKDRFSAERLKGVDSTLKIQPAELGDSAVYLCASSFVRGEGPREQYFGPGTRLTVT.

This clonotype was counted at least ten times. The chain uses TRBV2 and TRBJ2-6; D not certain. This CDR3 has 13 amino acids. The germline V gene has CDR1 SNHLY and CDR2 FYNNEI. Trimming cost V 6 bases and J 0 bases, with 3 bases left between them. The CDR3 DNA reads as TGTGCCAGCAGGCGCTCTGGGGCCAACGTCCTGACTTTC. Its protein is CASRRSGANVLTF.

This clonotype was picked up many times. V usage is TRBV7-3 and J usage is TRBJ2-2, with D unclear. CDR1 is SGHTA and CDR2 is FQGTGA in the germline V gene. Trimming removed 2 bases from V and 6 bases from J, with 7 bases in between. The CDR3 length is 13 residues. Written as DNA, the CDR3 is TGTGCCAGCAGCTTAGCTCCTGCCGGGGAGCTGTTTTTT. Amino acids: CASSLAPAGELFF. Supplemented by reference TRBV7-3 and TRBJ2-2, the full variable domain reads GAGVSQTPSNKVTEKGKYVELRCDPISGHTALYWYRQSLGQGPEFLIYFQGTGAADDSGLPNDRFFAVRPEGSVSTLKIQRTERGDSAVYLCASSLAPAGELFFGEGSRLTVL.

This clonotype was found many times. The chain recombines TRBV29-1 with TRBJ2-7; possible D gene TRBD2, 5 bases. The CDR3 has 11 residues. The germline V gene encodes CDR1 SQVTM and CDR2 ANQGSEA. V lost 7 bases, J lost 11 bases, and 18 bases lay in between. The CDR3 spells CSGSESGLEYF. The CDR3 DNA is TGCAGCGGTAGCGAGTCCGGCCTTGAGTACTTC.

This clonotype was picked up many times. This chain uses TRBV7-3 with TRBJ2-1; D call uncertain. The CDR3 covers 14 residues. From germline, CDR1 is SGHTA and CDR2 FQGTGA. V lost 0 bases to trimming and J lost 5 bases, with 8 bases between them. CDR3 loop: CASSLTLANNEQFF. The CDR3 DNA reads as TGTGCCAGCAGCTTAACGTTGGCGAACAATGAGCAGTTCTTC.

The chain uses TRBV7-9 and TRBJ2-5; tentative D call: TRBD2 (6 bases). Germline CDR1 reads SEHNR; CDR2 reads FQNEAQ (reference sequence). Trimming took off 1 base at V and 5 bases at J, with 14 bases between the two ends. This CDR3 has 15 amino acids. This chain's CDR3 is CASSLVRGVEETQYF. The CDR3 nucleotides are TGTGCCAGCAGCTTAGTGCGGGGCGTGGAGGAGACCCAGTACTTC.

The chain combines TRBV20-1 with TRBJ2-7, with 9 bases identical to TRBD1. V shed 6 bases, J shed 0 bases, and the junction held 9 bases outside the gene matches. CDR1 is DFQATT, CDR2 SNEGSKA, per germline (reference sequence). The CDR3 totals 15 residues. For the CDR3, the DNA is TGCAGTGCCTACCGGGACAGGGACAACTCCTACGAGCAGTACTTC. Its protein product is CSAYRDRDNSYEQYF.

This clonotype has ten or more counts. The rearrangement links TRBV6-6 to TRBJ1-5; TRBD1 matches at 7 bases. The CDR3 runs to 13 residues. The V and J ends lost 8 bases and 4 bases, in that order; junction bases with no gene match: 5. Germline V gives CDR1 MNHNY, CDR2 SVGAGI (reference sequence). CDR3 DNA sequence: TGTGCCAGCGGGAGCAGGGGGAATCAGCCCCAGCATTTT. Its protein product is CASGSRGNQPQHF.

This clonotype has more than one count but fewer than ten. The V and J genes are TRBV3-1 and TRBJ2-5, with D perhaps matching TRBD1 (5 bases). This CDR3 has 15 residues. The V end lost 0 bases, the J end lost 7 bases, and 15 bases lay between the germline ends. Germline V gives CDR1 LGHDT, CDR2 YNNKEL (reference sequence). CDR3: CASSQDDVLQGTQYF. The CDR3 DNA is TGTGCCAGCAGCCAAGATGATGTACTCCAGGGGACCCAGTACTTC.

Details on this clonotype: A much larger clone lies a single base off, so this may be a read error. V and J are TRBV2 and TRBJ2-3; TRBD1 is a possible D gene (5 bases). This CDR3 is 13 amino acids long. Per the germline V gene, CDR1 is SNHLY and CDR2 is FYNNEI. This CDR3 reads CSSSEEKDITQYF. CDR3 DNA sequence: TGTTCCAGCAGTGAAGAGAAGGACATCACGCAGTATTTT.

This clonotype was observed at least ten times. This sequence joins TRBV6-2 or TRBV6-3 and TRBJ2-1, with unresolved D. Trimming pared 2 bases from V and 3 bases from J, leaving 8 bases between. Germline V gene data show CDR1 as MNHEY and CDR2 as SVGEGT. The CDR3 consists of 14 residues. In nucleotides, the CDR3 is TGTGCCAGCAGTTACGGAACGCACTACAATGAGCAGTTCTTC. Amino acid sequence: CASSYGTHYNEQFF.

This clonotype was detected only a few times. The junction departs from germline at one end; a sequencing error may be responsible. The V gene is TRBV7-2, the J gene TRBJ2-5; 7 nucleotides match TRBD1. The CDR3 totals 14 residues. Germline V gene sequence: CDR1 SGHTA, CDR2 FQGNSA. The CDR3 loop reads CASSLGDRKEAQYF. In DNA, the CDR3 is TGTGCCAGCAGCTTAGGGGACAGAAAAGAGGCCCAGTACTTC.

The table lists this clonotype with many counts. The CDR3 bases are TGCAGCGGGGTGAAAGACGGGATGAACACTGAAGCTTTCTTT. Protein: CSGVKDGMNTEAFF. The chain carries TRBV29-1 and TRBJ1-1; D is unclear. Germline V CDR1 and CDR2: SQVTM, ANQGSEA. This CDR3 is 14 amino acids long. V was cut by 7 bases and J by 0 bases, with 15 bases left in between.

This clonotype was counted many times. The rearrangement uses TRBV7-2 and TRBJ1-4, with 9 bases matching TRBD1. This CDR3 has 14 amino acids. Germline trimming cut 5 bases from V and 7 bases from J; bases unmatched to any gene: 5. Germline V gives CDR1 SGHTA, CDR2 FQGNSA. The CDR3 is CASSPGTGLEKLFF. CDR3 in DNA: TGTGCCAGCAGCCCCGGGACAGGGCTTGAAAAACTGTTTTTT.

The genes are TRBV9 and TRBJ2-6; D not resolved. CDR1 is SGDLS and CDR2 is YYNGEE in the germline V gene. The CDR3 extends over 16 amino acids. The V end was cut by 0 bases, the J end by 2 bases, with 9 bases between. As DNA, the CDR3 is TGTGCCAGCAGCGTAGGGTGGCAGGCTGGGGCCAACGTCCTGACTTTC. This codes for CASSVGWQAGANVLTF.

The sample holds many counts of this clonotype. This sequence joins TRBV12-3 or TRBV12-4 and TRBJ2-1; 7 nucleotides agree with TRBD2. The length of the CDR3 is 16 residues. V lost 3 bases and J lost 4; bases outside the gene matches: 9. This chain's CDR3 is CASSFRGSEGYNEQFF. CDR3 coding DNA: TGTGCCAGCAGTTTTCGCGGGAGCGAGGGTTACAATGAGCAGTTCTTC.

In its sample, this clonotype was seen once. V is TRBV7-9 and J is TRBJ2-7; D unresolved. In germline, CDR1 is SEHNR, CDR2 FQNEAQ (reference sequence). Trimming removed 4 bases at V and 4 bases at J, with 11 bases between. This CDR3 comprises 13 residues. In nucleotides, the CDR3 is TGTGCCAGCAGCTCGCCGGCCTCATACGAGCAGTACTTC. Translating gives CASSSPASYEQYF.

Many counts were recorded for this clonotype. The chain is built from TRBV12-3 or TRBV12-4 and TRBJ2-1; D call uncertain. This CDR3 region has 15 residues. The ends were cut back, 3 bases at V and 2 bases at J, with 11 bases in the middle. In DNA form, the CDR3 reads TGTGCCAGCAGTTTTAAGCCCATCACCTACAATGAGCAGTTCTTC. It encodes CASSFKPITYNEQFF.

This clonotype was found many times. The V call is TRBV7-6, the J call TRBJ1-5; a weak D match, TRBD1 (6 bases). Trimming pared 3 bases from V and 13 bases from J, leaving 13 bases between. Germline V gives CDR1 SGHVS, CDR2 FNYEAQ. CDR3 length: 12 amino acids. This CDR3 reads CASSFPQGPQHF. CDR3 coding DNA: TGTGCCAGCAGCTTCCCACAGGGACCGCAGCATTTT.

The sample holds many counts of this clonotype. The rearrangement joins TRBV6-6 to TRBJ2-7, with 13 bases lining up with TRBD2. Germline V gives CDR1 MNHNY, CDR2 SVGAGI (reference sequence). This CDR3 spans 16 amino acids. J was trimmed by 1 base and V by 4 bases; bases with no gene match: 4. The CDR3 DNA is TGTGCCAGCAGTTCTCCGACTAGCGGGAGGTCCTACGAGCAGTACTTC. Amino acids: CASSSPTSGRSYEQYF.

This clonotype has a count of ten or more. CDR3 coding DNA: TGCAGTGCTAGAGATCAACTAGCGGGTTACAATGAGCAGTTCTTC. Translated: CSARDQLAGYNEQFF. The chain has TRBV20-1 and TRBJ2-1; the match to TRBD2 covers 9 bases. Germline V lookup: CDR1 DFQATT, CDR2 SNEGSKA (reference sequence). This CDR3 is 15 amino acids long. The V segment lost 0 bases and the J segment 4 bases; nucleotides outside the gene matches: 4.

This clonotype occurred many times. The chain links TRBV24-1 to TRBJ1-2, with a possible D match to TRBD1 (6 bases). The ends were cut back, 4 bases at V and 6 bases at J, with 14 bases in the middle. Germline V gene data show CDR1 as KGHDR and CDR2 as SFDVKD. The CDR3 loop spans 14 amino acids. CDR3 region: CATSDSGQLDGYTF. CDR3 DNA: TGTGCCACCAGTGACTCCGGACAGCTGGATGGCTACACCTTC.

This clonotype was recorded many times. This chain uses TRBV20-1 with TRBJ2-7; 11 positions agree with TRBD1. The CDR3 extends over 14 amino acids. Germline V gives CDR1 DFQATT, CDR2 SNEGSKA (reference sequence). Unmatched junction bases numbered 8, after V lost 5 bases and J lost 5 bases. CDR3 residues: CSAPRTGGWDEQYF. As DNA, the CDR3 is TGCAGTGCTCCCCGGACAGGGGGCTGGGACGAGCAGTACTTC.

Note on this clonotype: This could be a read error, since a much larger clone is one nucleotide away. As the CDR3 is not closed by the conserved phenylalanine or tryptophan, this likely results from a read error. CDR3 sequence (DNA): TGTGCCATCAGTGAGTCGGGGGGCGAGCAGTACCTC. The encoded protein is CAISESGGEQYL. The V and J genes are TRBV10-3 and TRBJ2-7, with D possibly being TRBD2 (6 bases). The V end was cut by 0 bases, the J end by 6 bases, with 6 bases between. The CDR3 has 12 residues. Germline V gives CDR1 ENHRY, CDR2 SYGVKD.